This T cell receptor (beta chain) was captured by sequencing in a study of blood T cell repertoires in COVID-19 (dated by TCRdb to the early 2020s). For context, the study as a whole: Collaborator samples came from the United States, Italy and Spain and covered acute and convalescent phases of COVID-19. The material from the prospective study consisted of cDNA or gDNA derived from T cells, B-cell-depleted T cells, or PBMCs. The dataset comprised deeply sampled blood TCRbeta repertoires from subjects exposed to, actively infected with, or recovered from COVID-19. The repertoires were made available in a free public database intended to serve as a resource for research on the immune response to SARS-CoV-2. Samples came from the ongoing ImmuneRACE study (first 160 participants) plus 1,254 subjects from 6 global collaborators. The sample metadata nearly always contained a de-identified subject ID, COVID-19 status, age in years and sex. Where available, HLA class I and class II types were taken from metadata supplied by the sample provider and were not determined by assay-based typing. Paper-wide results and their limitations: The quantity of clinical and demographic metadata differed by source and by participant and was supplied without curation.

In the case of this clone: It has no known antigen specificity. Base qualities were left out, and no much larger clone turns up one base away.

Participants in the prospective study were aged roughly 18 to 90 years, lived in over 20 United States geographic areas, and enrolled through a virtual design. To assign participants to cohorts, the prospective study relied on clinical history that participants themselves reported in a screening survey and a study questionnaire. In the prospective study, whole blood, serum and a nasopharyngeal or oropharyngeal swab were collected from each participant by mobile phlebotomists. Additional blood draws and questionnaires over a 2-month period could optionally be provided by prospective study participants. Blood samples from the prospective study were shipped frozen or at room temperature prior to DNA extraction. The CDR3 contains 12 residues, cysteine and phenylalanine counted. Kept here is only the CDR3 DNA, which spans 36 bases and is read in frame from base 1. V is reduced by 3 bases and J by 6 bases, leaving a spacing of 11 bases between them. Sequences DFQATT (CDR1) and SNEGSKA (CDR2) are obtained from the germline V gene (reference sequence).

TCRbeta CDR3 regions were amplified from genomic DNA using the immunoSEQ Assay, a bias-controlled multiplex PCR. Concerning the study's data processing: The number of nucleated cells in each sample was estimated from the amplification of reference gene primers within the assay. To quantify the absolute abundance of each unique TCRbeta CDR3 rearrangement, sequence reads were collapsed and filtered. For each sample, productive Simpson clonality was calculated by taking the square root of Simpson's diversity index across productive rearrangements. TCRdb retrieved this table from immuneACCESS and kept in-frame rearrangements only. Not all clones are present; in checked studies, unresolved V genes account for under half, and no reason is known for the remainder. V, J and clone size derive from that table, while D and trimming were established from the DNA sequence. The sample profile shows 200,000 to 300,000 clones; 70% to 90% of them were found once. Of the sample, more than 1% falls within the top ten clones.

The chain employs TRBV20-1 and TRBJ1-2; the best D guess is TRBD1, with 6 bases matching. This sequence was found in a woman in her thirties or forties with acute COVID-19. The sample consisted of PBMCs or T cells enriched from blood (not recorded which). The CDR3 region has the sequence CSASRGADGYTF. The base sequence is TGCAGTGCTAGTCGGGGGGCGGATGGCTACACCTTC.